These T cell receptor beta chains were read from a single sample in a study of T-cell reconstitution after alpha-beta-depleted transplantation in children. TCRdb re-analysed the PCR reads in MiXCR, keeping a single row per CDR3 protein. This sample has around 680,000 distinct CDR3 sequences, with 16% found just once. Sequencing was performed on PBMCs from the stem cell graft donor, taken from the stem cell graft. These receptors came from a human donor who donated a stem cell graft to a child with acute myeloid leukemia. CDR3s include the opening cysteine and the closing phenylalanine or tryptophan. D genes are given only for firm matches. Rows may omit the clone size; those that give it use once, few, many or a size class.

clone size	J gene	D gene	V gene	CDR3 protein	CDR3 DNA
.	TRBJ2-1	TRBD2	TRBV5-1	CASSQLAGREKGQFF	TGCGCCAGCAGCCAGCTAGCGGGGCGCGAAAAGGGGCAGTTCTTC
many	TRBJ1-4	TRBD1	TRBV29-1	CSVPAPTGEEKLFF	TGCAGCGTACCGGCCCCCACAGGGGAGGAAAAACTGTTTTTT
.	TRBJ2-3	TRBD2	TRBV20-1	CSAMGGGRFGDTQYF	TGCAGTGCTATGGGCGGGGGGAGGTTCGGAGATACGCAGTATTTT
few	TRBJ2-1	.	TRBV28	CASSFYSNEQFF	TGTGCCAGCAGTTTCTACAGTAATGAGCAGTTCTTC
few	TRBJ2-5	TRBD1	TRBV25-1	CASSAGTGLQETQYF	TGTGCCAGCAGTGCCGGGACAGGGCTACAAGAGACCCAGTACTTC
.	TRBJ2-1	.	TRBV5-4	CASSLDVRVEYNEQFF	TGTGCCAGCAGCTTGGATGTCAGGGTTGAGTACAATGAGCAGTTCTTC
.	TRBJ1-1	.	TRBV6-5	CASSYRVNAEAFF	TGTGCCAGCAGTTACCGTGTCAACGCTGAAGCTTTCTTT
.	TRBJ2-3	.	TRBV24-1	CATSDLWGTQYF	TGTGCCACCAGTGATTTGTGGGGGACGCAGTATTTT
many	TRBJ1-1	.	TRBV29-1	CSVGGSGVGEAFF	TGCAGCGTTGGGGGGTCAGGGGTTGGTGAAGCTTTCTTT
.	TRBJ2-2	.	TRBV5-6	CASSPTRNTGELFF	TGTGCCAGCAGCCCTACTAGGAACACCGGGGAGCTGTTTTTT
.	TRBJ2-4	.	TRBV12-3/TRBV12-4	CASSSGAVAKNIQYF	TGTGCCAGCAGTTCAGGTGCCGTAGCCAAAAACATTCAGTACTTC
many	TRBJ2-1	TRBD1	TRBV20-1	CSARARDRGHEQFF	TGCAGTGCTAGAGCCCGGGACAGAGGACATGAGCAGTTCTTC
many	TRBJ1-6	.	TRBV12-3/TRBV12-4	CASTPGQLNSPLHF	TGTGCCAGCACCCCTGGGCAGCTTAATTCACCCCTCCACTTT
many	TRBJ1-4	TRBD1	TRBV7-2	CASSLDGQAGEKLFF	TGTGCCAGCAGCTTAGACGGACAGGCGGGGGAAAAACTGTTTTTT
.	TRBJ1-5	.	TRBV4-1	CASSQDRGYNQPQHF	TGCGCCAGCAGCCAAGATAGGGGCTACAATCAGCCCCAGCATTTT
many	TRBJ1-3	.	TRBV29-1	CSVDGGTGNTIYF	TGCAGCGTTGATGGGGGGACTGGAAACACCATATATTTT
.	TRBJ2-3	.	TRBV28	CASSPPGLDESTDTQYF	TGTGCCAGCAGCCCTCCAGGGTTGGACGAGAGCACAGATACGCAGTATTTT
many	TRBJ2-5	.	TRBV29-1	CSVEYGGETQYF	TGCAGCGTTGAATATGGAGGGGAGACCCAGTACTTC
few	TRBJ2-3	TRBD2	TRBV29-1	CSVAGGDTDTQYF	TGCAGCGTTGCGGGGGGGGACACAGATACGCAGTATTTT
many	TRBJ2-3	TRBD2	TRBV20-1	CSATDVLERGGPDTQYF	TGCAGTGCTACCGATGTCTTGGAGCGGGGGGGCCCAGATACGCAGTATTTT
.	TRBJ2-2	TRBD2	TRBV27	CASSLSGTSVGELFF	TGTGCCAGCAGTTTATCCGGGACTAGCGTCGGGGAGCTGTTTTTT
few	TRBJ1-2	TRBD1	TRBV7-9	CASSPFLGDRGRTGYTF	TGTGCCAGCAGCCCCTTCTTGGGGGACAGGGGTCGAACTGGCTACACCTTC
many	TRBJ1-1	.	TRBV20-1	CSARGGSENTEAFF	TGCAGTGCTAGAGGGGGAAGCGAGAACACTGAAGCTTTCTTT
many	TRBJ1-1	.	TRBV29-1	CSVEGVSMNTEAFF	TGCAGCGTTGAAGGAGTATCCATGAACACTGAAGCTTTCTTT
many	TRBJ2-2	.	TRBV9	CASSVASGELFF	TGTGCCAGCAGCGTAGCGAGCGGGGAGCTGTTTTTT
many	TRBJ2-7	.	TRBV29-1	CSVEDEFKGGHYEQYF	TGCAGCGTTGAAGACGAGTTCAAGGGGGGCCACTACGAGCAGTACTTC
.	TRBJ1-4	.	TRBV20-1	CSARDPGNGQEKLFF	TGCAGTGCTAGAGATCCCGGGAATGGGCAAGAAAAACTGTTTTTT
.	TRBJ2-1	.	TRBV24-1	CATSDNGQIYNEQFF	TGTGCCACCAGTGACAATGGACAGATTTACAATGAGCAGTTCTTC
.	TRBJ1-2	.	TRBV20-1	CSANTENYGYTF	TGCAGTGCAAACACAGAGAACTATGGCTACACCTTC